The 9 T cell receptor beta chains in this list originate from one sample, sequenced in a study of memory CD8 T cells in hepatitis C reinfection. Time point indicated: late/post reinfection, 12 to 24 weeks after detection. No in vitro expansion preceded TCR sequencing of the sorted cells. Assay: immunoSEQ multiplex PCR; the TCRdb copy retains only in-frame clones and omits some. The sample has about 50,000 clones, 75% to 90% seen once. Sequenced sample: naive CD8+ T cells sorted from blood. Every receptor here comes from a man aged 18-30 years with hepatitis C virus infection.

In DNA, the CDR3 is TGCGCCAGCAGCCAAGAAAGCGGCGGGGGGCCTGGGCCCTACAATGAGCAGTTCTTC. This encodes CASSQESGGGPGPYNEQFF. The chain joins TRBV4-3 to TRBJ2-1; TRBD2 matches 8 bases. Unmatched junction bases numbered 12, after V lost 0 bases and J lost 2 bases. CDR1 and CDR2 from the germline V gene are LGHNA and YSLEER. This CDR3 contains 19 residues.

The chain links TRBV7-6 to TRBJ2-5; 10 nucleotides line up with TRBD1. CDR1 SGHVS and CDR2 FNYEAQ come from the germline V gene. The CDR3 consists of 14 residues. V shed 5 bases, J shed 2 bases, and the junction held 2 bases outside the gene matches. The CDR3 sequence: CASSRTGGQETQYF. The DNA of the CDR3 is TGTGCCAGCAGCCGGACAGGGGGGCAAGAGACCCAGTACTTC.

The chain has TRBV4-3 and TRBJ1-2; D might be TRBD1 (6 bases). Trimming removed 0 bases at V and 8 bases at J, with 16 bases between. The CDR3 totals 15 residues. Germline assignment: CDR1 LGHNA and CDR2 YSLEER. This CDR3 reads CASSQEVERGKGYTF. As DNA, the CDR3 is TGCGCCAGCAGCCAAGAAGTCGAAAGGGGGAAGGGCTACACCTTC.

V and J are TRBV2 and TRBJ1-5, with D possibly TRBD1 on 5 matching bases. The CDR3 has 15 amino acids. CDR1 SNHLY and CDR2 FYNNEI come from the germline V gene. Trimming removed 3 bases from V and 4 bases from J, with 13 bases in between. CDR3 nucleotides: TGTGCCAGCAGTGAGGCAGGGCCTTTGAATCAGCCCCAGCATTTT. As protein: CASSEAGPLNQPQHF.

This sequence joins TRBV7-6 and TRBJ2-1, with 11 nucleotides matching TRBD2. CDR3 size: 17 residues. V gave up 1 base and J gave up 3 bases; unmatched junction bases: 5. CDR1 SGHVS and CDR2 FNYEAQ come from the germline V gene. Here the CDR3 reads CASSLELAGANYNEQFF. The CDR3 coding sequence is TGTGCCAGCAGCTTAGAACTAGCGGGGGCGAACTACAATGAGCAGTTCTTC.

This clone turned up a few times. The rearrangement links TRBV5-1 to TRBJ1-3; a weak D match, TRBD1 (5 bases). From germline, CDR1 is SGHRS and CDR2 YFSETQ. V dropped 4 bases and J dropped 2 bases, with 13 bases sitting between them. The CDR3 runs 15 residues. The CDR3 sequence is CASSRTSGTGNTIYF. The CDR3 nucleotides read TGCGCCAGCAGCCGAACTTCAGGGACTGGAAACACCATATATTTT.

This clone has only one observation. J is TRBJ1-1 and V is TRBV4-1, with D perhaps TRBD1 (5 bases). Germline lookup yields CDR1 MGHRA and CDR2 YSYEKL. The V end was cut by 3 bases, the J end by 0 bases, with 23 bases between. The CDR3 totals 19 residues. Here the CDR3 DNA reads TGCGCCAGCAGCCACCGAGCTCCCCGGGGGGGGTCTATGAACACTGAAGCTTTCTTT. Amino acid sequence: CASSHRAPRGGSMNTEAFF.

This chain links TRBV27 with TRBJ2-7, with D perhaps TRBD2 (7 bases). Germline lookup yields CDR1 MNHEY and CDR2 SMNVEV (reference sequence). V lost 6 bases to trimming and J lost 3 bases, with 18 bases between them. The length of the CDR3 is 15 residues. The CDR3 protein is CASSLGGGTLYEQYF. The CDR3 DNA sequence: TGTGCCAGCAGCCTGGGAGGGGGTACCCTCTACGAGCAGTACTTC.

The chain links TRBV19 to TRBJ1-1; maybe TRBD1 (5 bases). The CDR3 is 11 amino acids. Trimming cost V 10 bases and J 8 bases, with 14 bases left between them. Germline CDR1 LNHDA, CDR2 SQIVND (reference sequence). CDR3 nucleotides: TGTGCCATCCGATCGGGGGGAGAAGCTTTCTTT. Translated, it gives CAIRSGGEAFF.